This TCR beta chain was found in a study of identical twins. Study-level results: Out-of-frame alpha sequences common to twins were enriched for low generation probability. Among monozygotic twins, out-of-frame TCR alpha sharing exceeded what models predicted. Weaker excess twin sharing was seen among beta out-of-frame sequences.

Unique molecular identifiers were present on the cDNA, which also gained a universal primer site by template switching. TCRdb ran MiXCR on the 5' RACE reads and lists one entry per CDR3 protein. The data contain 1.5 million to 2 million distinct CDR3 sequences, about 32% of them seen just once; the ten biggest clones take up about 0.3%. A few counts support this clonotype. The antigen is not known. This may stem from a read error, because a much larger clone lies one nucleotide away. Sequencing input: cord blood. This clonotype was obtained from a newborn girl in good health.

CDR3 DNA: TGTGCCTGGAGTGTAGGGCACGAGCAGTACTTC. Encoded protein: CAWSVGHEQYF. The chain employs TRBV30 and TRBJ2-7; D uncertain. CDR1 is GTSNPN and CDR2 is SVGIG in the germline V gene (reference sequence). CDR3 length: 11 residues. Trimming left V 0 bases short and J 5 bases short, with 5 bases between.